The entry that follows covers one T cell receptor beta chain sequence. Its antigen is unidentified. The source of the sample is a study of T cell repertoires in cytomegalovirus infection. Across the study: Shared public TCR beta signatures pointed to both CMV infection and a matching HLA type.

Trimming left V 5 bases short and J 0 bases short, with 16 bases between. The CDR3 length is 16 residues. TCRdb itself ran the reads through MiXCR, one entry per CDR3 protein. This repertoire shows hundreds of thousands of distinct CDR3 sequences, roughly 46% found once; its top ten account for roughly two fifths. The specimen was cultured PBMCs, collected from culture after CMV antigen stimulation. The J gene is TRBJ1-2, the V gene TRBV12-3 or TRBV12-4; D gene ambiguous. This clonotype was obtained from a human donor in good health (CMV status not recorded). Some clones in this sample may be carry-over from other donors' samples. The CDR3 here is CASSPPTERPNYGYTF. CDR3 DNA: TGTGCCAGCAGTCCCCCGACGGAGCGACCTAACTATGGCTACACCTTC.